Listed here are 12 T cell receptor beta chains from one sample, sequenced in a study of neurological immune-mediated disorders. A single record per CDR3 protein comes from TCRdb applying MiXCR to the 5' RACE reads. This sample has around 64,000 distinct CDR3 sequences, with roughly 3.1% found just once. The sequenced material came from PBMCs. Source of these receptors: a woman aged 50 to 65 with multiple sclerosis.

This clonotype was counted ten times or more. CDR3 region: CAISEGGAAYEQYF. The CDR3 DNA is TGTGCCATCAGTGAGGGAGGGGCGGCCTACGAGCAGTACTTC. The rearrangement links TRBV10-3 to TRBJ2-7; D may be TRBD2 (6 bases). The germline V gene encodes CDR1 ENHRY and CDR2 SYGVKD. The CDR3 extends over 14 amino acids. V gave up 2 bases and J gave up 2 bases, with 10 bases separating them.

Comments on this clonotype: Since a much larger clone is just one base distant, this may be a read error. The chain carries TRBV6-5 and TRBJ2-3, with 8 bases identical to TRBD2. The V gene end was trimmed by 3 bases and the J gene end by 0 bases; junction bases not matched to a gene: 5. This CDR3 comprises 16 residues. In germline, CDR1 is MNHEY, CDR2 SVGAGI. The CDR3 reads CASSYERGGSTDTQYF. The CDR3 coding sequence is TGTGCCAGCAGTTATGAACGGGGGGGGAGCACAGATACGCAGTATTTT.

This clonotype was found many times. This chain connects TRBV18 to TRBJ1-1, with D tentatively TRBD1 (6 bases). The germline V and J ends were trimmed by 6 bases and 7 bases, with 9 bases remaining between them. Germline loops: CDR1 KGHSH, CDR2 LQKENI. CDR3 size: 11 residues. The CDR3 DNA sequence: TGTGCCAGCTCCCCGGACAGTGAAGCTTTCTTT. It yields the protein CASSPDSEAFF. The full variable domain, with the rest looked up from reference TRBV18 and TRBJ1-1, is NAGVMQNPRHLVRRRGQEARLRCSPMKGHSHVYWYRQLPEEGLKFMVYLQKENIIDESGMPKERFSAEFPKEGPSILRIQQVVRGDSAAYFCASSPDSEAFFGQGTRLTVV.

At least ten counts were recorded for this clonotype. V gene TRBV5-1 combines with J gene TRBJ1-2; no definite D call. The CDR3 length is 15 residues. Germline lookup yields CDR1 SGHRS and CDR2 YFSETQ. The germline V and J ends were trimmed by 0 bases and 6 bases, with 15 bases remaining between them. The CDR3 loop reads CASSLAGSRVDGYTF. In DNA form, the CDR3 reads TGCGCCAGCAGCTTGGCCGGGTCCAGAGTAGATGGCTACACCTTC. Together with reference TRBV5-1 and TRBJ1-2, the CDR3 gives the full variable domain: KAGVTQTPRYLIKTRGQQVTLSCSPISGHRSVSWYQQTPGQGLQFLFEYFSETQRNKGNFPGRFSGRQFSNSRSEMNVSTLELGDSALYLCASSLAGSRVDGYTFGSGTRLTVV.

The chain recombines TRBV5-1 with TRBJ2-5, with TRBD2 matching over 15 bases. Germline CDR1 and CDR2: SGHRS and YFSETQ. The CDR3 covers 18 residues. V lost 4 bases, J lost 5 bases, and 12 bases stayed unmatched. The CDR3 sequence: CASSPGTSGRSTRETQYF. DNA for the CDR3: TGCGCCAGCAGCCCCGGGACTAGCGGGAGGAGTACACGGGAGACCCAGTACTTC. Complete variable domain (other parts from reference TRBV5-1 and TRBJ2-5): KAGVTQTPRYLIKTRGQQVTLSCSPISGHRSVSWYQQTPGQGLQFLFEYFSETQRNKGNFPGRFSGRQFSNSRSEMNVSTLELGDSALYLCASSPGTSGRSTRETQYFGPGTRLLVL.

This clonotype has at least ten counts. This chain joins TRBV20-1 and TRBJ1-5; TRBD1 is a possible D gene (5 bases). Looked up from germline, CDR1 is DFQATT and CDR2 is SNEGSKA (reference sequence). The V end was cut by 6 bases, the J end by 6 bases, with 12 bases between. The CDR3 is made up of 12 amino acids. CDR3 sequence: CSAEGQGQPQHF. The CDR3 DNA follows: TGCAGTGCCGAGGGGCAGGGTCAGCCCCAGCATTTT.

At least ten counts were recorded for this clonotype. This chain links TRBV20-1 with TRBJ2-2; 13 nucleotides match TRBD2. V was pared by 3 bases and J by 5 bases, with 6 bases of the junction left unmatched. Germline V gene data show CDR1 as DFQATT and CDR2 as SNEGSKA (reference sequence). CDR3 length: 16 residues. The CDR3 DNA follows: TGCAGTGCTAGTTTTAGGACTAGCGGGAGTACCGGGGAGCTGTTTTTT. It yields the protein CSASFRTSGSTGELFF.

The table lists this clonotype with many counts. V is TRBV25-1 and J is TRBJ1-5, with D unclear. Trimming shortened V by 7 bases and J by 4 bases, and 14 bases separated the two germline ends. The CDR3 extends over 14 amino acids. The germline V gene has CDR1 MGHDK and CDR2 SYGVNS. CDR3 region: CASTRGSRNQPQHF. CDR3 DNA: TGTGCCAGCACGCGGGGTAGCAGGAATCAGCCCCAGCATTTT.

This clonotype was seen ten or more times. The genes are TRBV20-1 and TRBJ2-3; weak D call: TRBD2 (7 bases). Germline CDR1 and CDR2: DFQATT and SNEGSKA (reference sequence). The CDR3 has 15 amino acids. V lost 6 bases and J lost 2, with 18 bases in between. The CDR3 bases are TGCAGTGCCGACGTTGGGGGGGACAACACAGATACGCAGTATTTT. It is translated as CSADVGGDNTDTQYF.

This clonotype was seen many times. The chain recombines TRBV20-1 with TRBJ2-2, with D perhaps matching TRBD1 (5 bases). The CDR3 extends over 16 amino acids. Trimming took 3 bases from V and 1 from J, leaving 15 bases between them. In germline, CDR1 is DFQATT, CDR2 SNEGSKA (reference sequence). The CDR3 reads CSASPGGRGNTGELFF. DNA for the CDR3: TGCAGTGCTAGTCCCGGTGGAAGGGGGAACACCGGGGAGCTGTTTTTT.

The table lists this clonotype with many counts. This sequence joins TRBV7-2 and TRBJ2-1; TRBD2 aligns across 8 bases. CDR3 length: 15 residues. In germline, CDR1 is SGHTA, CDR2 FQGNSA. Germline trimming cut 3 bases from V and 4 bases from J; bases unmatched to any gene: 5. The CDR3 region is CASSFMAGGYNEQFF. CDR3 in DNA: TGTGCCAGCAGCTTCATGGCGGGGGGTTACAATGAGCAGTTCTTC.

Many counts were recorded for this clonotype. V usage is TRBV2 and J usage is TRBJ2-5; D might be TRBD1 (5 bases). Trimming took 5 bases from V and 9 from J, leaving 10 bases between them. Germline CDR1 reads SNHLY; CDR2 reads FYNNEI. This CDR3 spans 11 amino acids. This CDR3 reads CASSPGSPQYF. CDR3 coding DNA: TGTGCCAGCAGTCCAGGGTCTCCCCAGTACTTC.